The 5 T cell receptor beta chains in this list originate from one sample, sequenced in a study of blood T cell repertoires in COVID-19. Repertoires were generated with immunoSEQ multiplex PCR, while TCRdb's copy carries only in-frame clones and drops some. The sample contains over 200,000 clones, almost 90% of which appear only once. Sequencing was carried out using PBMCs or T cells enriched from blood (not recorded which). All receptors come from a man aged 25-40 years who had been exposed to COVID-19.

As concerns this clone: This same CDR3 is encoded by further DNA sequences in the sample. This chain links TRBV5-5 with TRBJ1-1, with D unclear. This CDR3 contains 13 residues. CDR1 and CDR2 (germline): SGHKS, YYEKEE (reference sequence). Trimming left V 0 bases short and J 5 bases short, with 8 bases between. CDR3 amino acids: CASSLAGRTEAFF. The CDR3, as DNA: TGTGCCAGCAGCTTGGCCGGGAGAACTGAAGCTTTCTTT. Variable domain in full (rest from reference TRBV5-5 and TRBJ1-1): DAGVTQSPTHLIKTRGQQVTLRCSPISGHKSVSWYQQVLGQGPQFIFQYYEKEERGRGNFPDRFSARQFPNYSSELNVNALLLGDSALYLCASSLAGRTEAFFGQGTRLTVV.

The rearrangement joins TRBV28 to TRBJ2-3, with D possibly TRBD2 on 5 matching bases. The CDR3 loop spans 11 amino acids. CDR1 and CDR2 from the germline V gene are MDHEN and SYDVKM. V lost 6 bases, J lost 9 bases, and 10 bases lay in between. DNA for the CDR3: TGTGCCAGCAGGTCTCCGGGAACGCAGTATTTT. It yields the protein CASRSPGTQYF.

This clone is a singleton in its sample. The chain joins TRBV11-2 to TRBJ1-2; unclear D gene. The germline V gene has CDR1 SGHAT and CDR2 FQNNGV. This CDR3 comprises 14 residues. The germline V and J ends were trimmed by 0 bases and 4 bases, with 9 bases remaining between them. DNA for the CDR3: TGTGCCAGCAGCTTAGATATGGGCAGCTATGGCTACACCTTC. It translates to CASSLDMGSYGYTF.

The table lists this clone with a count of one. The chain employs TRBV12-3 or TRBV12-4 and TRBJ1-5; no clear D gene. The CDR3 length is 13 residues. The V end was cut by 5 bases, the J end by 3 bases, with 8 bases between. CDR3 sequence (DNA): TGTGCCAGCAGTATAGGAGACAATCAGCCCCAGCATTTT. It encodes CASSIGDNQPQHF.

The DNA of the CDR3 is TGTGCCATCAGCCTGGGACAGGGGGGCTACGAGCAGTACTTC. It specifies CAISLGQGGYEQYF. This sequence joins TRBV10-3 and TRBJ2-7, with 11 bases that match TRBD1. CDR3 size: 14 residues. Per germline, CDR1 ENHRY and CDR2 SYGVKD. After removal of 6 bases from V and 3 bases from J, the junction contained 4 bases not matched to a gene.